The next 23 T cell receptor beta chains were all read from a single sample in a study of T cell repertoires in cytomegalovirus infection. TCRdb ran MiXCR on the reads and lists one entry per CDR3 protein. Seen here are around 340,000 distinct CDR3 sequences, almost 30% observed once, and the top ten hold 20%. Their recognized antigens are unknown. Sequences were derived from cultured PBMCs, sampled from culture after CMV antigen stimulation. The source is a human donor in good health (CMV status not recorded). Some clones in this sample may be carry-over from other donors' samples.

The sample holds many counts of this clonotype. The V call is TRBV28, the J call TRBJ2-5; D uncertain. Germline V CDR1 and CDR2: MDHEN, SYDVKM. The CDR3 length is 12 residues. With 4 bases removed from V and 2 bases from J, the gap between germline ends came to 5 bases. The CDR3 region is CASSSTQETQYF. As DNA, the CDR3 is TGTGCCAGCAGTTCGACACAAGAGACCCAGTACTTC.

The genes are TRBV7-3 and TRBJ1-4; the D is unclear. Germline V gene lookup returns CDR1 SGHTA and CDR2 FQGTGA. V was pared by 3 bases and J by 4 bases, with 9 bases between. The CDR3 extends over 14 amino acids. The CDR3 DNA follows: TGTGCCAGCAGCTTGGGAGAGGGTAATGAAAAACTGTTTTTT. It codes for CASSLGEGNEKLFF.

This clonotype was detected once. The genes are TRBV7-3 and TRBJ2-7; D is ambiguous. V lost 5 bases and J lost 0, with 17 bases in between. Germline V gives CDR1 SGHTA, CDR2 FQGTGA. This CDR3 is 16 amino acids long. The CDR3: CASSLLTGLSSYEQYF. The CDR3 nucleotides read TGTGCCAGCAGCCTGCTGACGGGCTTGAGCTCCTACGAGCAGTACTTC.

The chain has TRBV19 and TRBJ2-1; TRBD2 agrees at 12 bases. Germline CDR1 is LNHDA and CDR2 is SQIVND (reference sequence). J gave up 6 bases and V 8 bases, and 2 bases lay outside the gene matches. The CDR3 sequence is 13 residues long. CDR3 nucleotide sequence: TGTGCCAGTCGACTAGCGGGAGCCAATGAGCAGTTCTTC. Protein product: CASRLAGANEQFF.

The chain combines TRBV7-2 with TRBJ2-7; D is undetermined. Germline V CDR1 and CDR2: SGHTA, FQGNSA. Trimming removed 1 base from V and 0 bases from J, with 10 bases in between. The CDR3 spans 15 residues. CDR3 loop: CASSLGRDRSYEQYF. CDR3 nucleotide sequence: TGTGCCAGCAGCTTAGGGAGAGACCGCTCCTACGAGCAGTACTTC.

The rearrangement links TRBV20-1 to TRBJ2-1, with D maybe TRBD2 (6 bases). Trimming shortened V by 0 bases and J by 10 bases, and 19 bases separated the two germline ends. This CDR3 comprises 15 residues. Germline V gene data show CDR1 as DFQATT and CDR2 as SNEGSKA (reference sequence). CDR3: CSARDRLAATPEQFF. Written as DNA, the CDR3 is TGCAGTGCTAGAGATCGGTTAGCGGCCACTCCAGAGCAGTTCTTC.

The gene calls are TRBV7-2 and TRBJ1-4; TRBD1 agrees at 8 bases. CDR1 and CDR2 (germline): SGHTA, FQGNSA. This CDR3 spans 13 amino acids. V dropped 5 bases and J dropped 8; count of bases not matched to a gene: 4. CDR3 DNA sequence: TGTGCCAGCAGCGGACAGGGTCGAGAAAAACTGTTTTTT. It encodes CASSGQGREKLFF.

This clonotype was seen repeatedly, ten times or more. The rearrangement uses TRBV4-2 and TRBJ1-5; weak D call: TRBD1 (6 bases). Germline-derived CDR1 and CDR2 are LGHNA and YNFKEQ. V lost 2 bases to trimming and J lost 2 bases, with 10 bases between them. This CDR3 comprises 15 residues. This CDR3 reads CASSQTGNGNQPQHF. The CDR3 region has the DNA TGTGCCAGCAGCCAAACAGGGAACGGCAATCAGCCCCAGCATTTT.

This clonotype was seen a handful of times. CDR3 region: CAISGGQGDKKLFF. The CDR3 bases are TGTGCCATCAGTGGGGGACAGGGAGACAAAAAACTGTTTTTT. V gene TRBV10-3 combines with J gene TRBJ1-4; TRBD1 matches 9 bases. Per the germline V gene, CDR1 is ENHRY and CDR2 is SYGVKD. The CDR3 length is 14 residues. V was clipped by 4 bases and J by 9 bases; unmatched bases: 6.

This clonotype showed up many times. The V and J genes are TRBV6-1 and TRBJ2-1; TRBD1 is a possible D gene (5 bases). In germline, CDR1 is MNHNS, CDR2 SASEGT. This CDR3 is built from 15 residues. The V end was cut by 6 bases, the J end by 2 bases, with 14 bases between. The CDR3 sequence is CASSLQGFTYNEQFF. Here the CDR3 DNA reads TGTGCCAGCAGCCTCCAGGGTTTCACCTACAATGAGCAGTTCTTC.

The rearrangement links TRBV20-1 to TRBJ1-2; D possibly corresponds to TRBD1 (6 bases). The CDR3 is 15 residues long. Germline CDR1 DFQATT, CDR2 SNEGSKA (reference sequence). Trimming cost V 3 bases and J 4 bases, with 18 bases left between them. CDR3 sequence: CSASTPQGVGYGYTF. In DNA, the CDR3 is TGCAGTGCTAGTACCCCACAGGGAGTCGGCTATGGCTACACCTTC.

The rearrangement uses TRBV11-1 and TRBJ2-3; the D call may be TRBD1 or TRBD2 (5 bases each). The CDR3 totals 16 residues. The V end lost 5 bases, the J end lost 3 bases, and 18 bases lay between the germline ends. Germline loops: CDR1 SGHAT, CDR2 FQDESV (reference sequence). The CDR3 sequence: CASSPGAGVRTDTQYF. In DNA form, the CDR3 reads TGTGCCAGCAGCCCCGGGGCCGGGGTCCGGACAGATACGCAGTATTTT.

The V gene is TRBV27, the J gene TRBJ2-7, with 8 bases identical to TRBD1. J gave up 7 bases and V 5 bases, and 13 bases lay outside the gene matches. Germline-derived CDR1 and CDR2 are MNHEY and SMNVEV (reference sequence). The CDR3 runs to 15 residues. In nucleotides, the CDR3 is TGTGCCAGCAGTCCCAGGACAGGGAGTGTGTGGGAGCAGTACTTC. Amino acid sequence: CASSPRTGSVWEQYF.

The gene calls are TRBV10-3 and TRBJ2-7, with D possibly being TRBD2 (5 bases). In germline, CDR1 is ENHRY, CDR2 SYGVKD. Between the trimmed V and J ends, which lost 4 bases and 5 bases, there was a span of 9 bases. The CDR3 extends over 12 amino acids. In nucleotides, the CDR3 is TGTGCCATCAGTGTGGCCGGGGACGAGCAGTACTTC. Protein: CAISVAGDEQYF.

This clonotype was recorded a few times. V usage is TRBV27 and J usage is TRBJ2-7; D might be TRBD2 (5 bases). The CDR3 spans 21 residues. V was pared by 6 bases and J by 3 bases, with 36 bases between. The germline V gene has CDR1 MNHEY and CDR2 SMNVEV (reference sequence). CDR3 in amino acids: CASSRSSSSPTTARGLYEQYF. The DNA of the CDR3 is TGTGCCAGCAGCCGTTCTTCTAGCTCCCCAACGACCGCAAGAGGGCTCTACGAGCAGTACTTC.

V usage is TRBV7-6 and J usage is TRBJ2-7, with TRBD1 matching over 8 bases. Germline-derived CDR1 and CDR2 are SGHVS and FNYEAQ. V was clipped by 3 bases and J by 6 bases; unmatched bases: 10. This CDR3 comprises 15 residues. The CDR3 region is CASSLAQGATIEQYF. DNA of the CDR3: TGTGCCAGCAGCTTGGCCCAGGGGGCGACTATCGAGCAGTACTTC.

On this clonotype itself: At one of its ends the junction is not consistent with the germline gene, which may arise from a read error. The genes are TRBV24-1 and TRBJ2-1, with 9 bases matching TRBD2. The CDR3 extends over 12 amino acids. Germline assignment: CDR1 KGHDR and CDR2 SFDVKD. CDR3 residues: CATSDLGTSLLF. CDR3 sequence (DNA): TGTGCCACCAGTGATTTGGGGACTAGCTTGCTCTTC.

This clonotype was seen a handful of times. The gene calls are TRBV5-4 and TRBJ2-1, with 10 nucleotides matching TRBD2. J lost 9 bases, V lost 3 bases, and 18 bases had no gene match. There are 18 residues in the CDR3. From germline, CDR1 is SGHNT and CDR2 YYREEE (reference sequence). For the CDR3, the DNA is TGTGCCAGCAGCTGTCTTGTAAGCGGGGGGGCCGGGGTGCTTGAGCAGTTCTTC. Translating it yields CASSCLVSGGAGVLEQFF.

A word on this clonotype: Just one base apart from a much larger clone, this may be a read error. The CDR3 is CASGSGLAGGPNTGELFF. In DNA form, the CDR3 reads TGTGCCAGCGGCTCGGGACTAGCGGGAGGCCCGAACACCGGGGAGCTGTTTTTT. This chain connects TRBV7-6 to TRBJ2-2; 15 bases fit TRBD2. V gave up 8 bases and J gave up 0 bases; unmatched junction bases: 7. The germline V gene encodes CDR1 SGHVS and CDR2 FNYEAQ. The length of the CDR3 is 18 residues.

The rearrangement links TRBV6-6 to TRBJ2-3, with TRBD2 matching over 8 bases. The germline V gene has CDR1 MNHNY and CDR2 SVGAGI (reference sequence). This CDR3 comprises 15 residues. With 2 bases clipped from V and 0 bases from J, the junction kept 1 base outside the gene matches. CDR3 coding DNA: TGTGCCAGCAGTTACCCTAGCGGGAGCACAGATACGCAGTATTTT. This sequence encodes CASSYPSGSTDTQYF.

This clonotype was seen only a few times. This sequence joins TRBV7-9 and TRBJ2-1; no definite D call. The CDR3 runs 10 residues. From germline, CDR1 is SEHNR and CDR2 FQNEAQ (reference sequence). V was pared by 5 bases and J by 10 bases, with 6 bases between. The CDR3: CASSEGEQFF. DNA of the CDR3: TGTGCCAGCAGCGAAGGGGAGCAGTTCTTC. Variable domain in full (rest from reference TRBV7-9 and TRBJ2-1): DTGVSQNPRHKITKRGQNVTFRCDPISEHNRLYWYRQTLGQGPEFLTYFQNEAQLEKSRLLSDRFSAERPKGSFSTLEIQRTEQGDSAMYLCASSEGEQFFGPGTRLTVL.

This clonotype was counted a few times. The gene calls are TRBV18 and TRBJ2-2; D ambiguous. Germline V lookup: CDR1 KGHSH, CDR2 LQKENI. The CDR3 has 13 amino acids. Trimming cost V 0 bases and J 6 bases, with 5 bases left between them. CDR3 bases: TGTGCCAGCTCACCACCAGCGCCCGGGGAGCTGTTTTTT. Translating it yields CASSPPAPGELFF.

The V call is TRBV5-1, the J call TRBJ2-6; tentatively, D is TRBD1 (6 bases). Between the trimmed V and J ends, which lost 0 bases and 0 bases, there was a span of 10 bases. The CDR3 spans 17 residues. Per the germline V gene, CDR1 is SGHRS and CDR2 is YFSETQ. As DNA, the CDR3 is TGCGCCAGCAGCTTGGGGGACACCCGCTCTGGGGCCAACGTCCTGACTTTC. Translated: CASSLGDTRSGANVLTF.